This TCR beta chain was observed in a study of T cell repertoires in cytomegalovirus infection. In the study overall: Recently described HLA-C-restricted plus well-studied HLA-B-restricted CMV epitopes were used. Public TCR beta signatures indicated both CMV infection and matching HLA type.

This CDR3 spans 14 amino acids. Germline CDR1 is MNHNS and CDR2 is SASEGT. TCRdb reprocessed the reads with MiXCR, giving one entry per CDR3 protein. The table includes a few hundred thousand distinct CDR3 sequences, almost 40% detected once. This clonotype was seen more than once but under ten times. What it recognizes is unknown. At one end, the junction sequence differs from germline, possibly due to a read error. Study-level findings and limits: The study identified carriers of CMV plus the relevant HLA from cumulative public TCR beta family frequency. The response measured ex vivo was dominated by TCR beta clonotypes (HLA-C-restricted and CMV-specific).

The V call is TRBV6-1, the J call TRBJ2-5; 11 bases align to TRBD2. This TCR came from a human donor in good health (CMV status not recorded). Some clones in this sample may be carry-over from other donors' samples. Sample: cultured PBMCs, taken from culture after CMV antigen stimulation. The CDR3 coding sequence is TGTGCCAGCAATGAAGTGACTAGCGGGAAAACCCAGTACTTC. This translates into CASNEVTSGKTQYF.